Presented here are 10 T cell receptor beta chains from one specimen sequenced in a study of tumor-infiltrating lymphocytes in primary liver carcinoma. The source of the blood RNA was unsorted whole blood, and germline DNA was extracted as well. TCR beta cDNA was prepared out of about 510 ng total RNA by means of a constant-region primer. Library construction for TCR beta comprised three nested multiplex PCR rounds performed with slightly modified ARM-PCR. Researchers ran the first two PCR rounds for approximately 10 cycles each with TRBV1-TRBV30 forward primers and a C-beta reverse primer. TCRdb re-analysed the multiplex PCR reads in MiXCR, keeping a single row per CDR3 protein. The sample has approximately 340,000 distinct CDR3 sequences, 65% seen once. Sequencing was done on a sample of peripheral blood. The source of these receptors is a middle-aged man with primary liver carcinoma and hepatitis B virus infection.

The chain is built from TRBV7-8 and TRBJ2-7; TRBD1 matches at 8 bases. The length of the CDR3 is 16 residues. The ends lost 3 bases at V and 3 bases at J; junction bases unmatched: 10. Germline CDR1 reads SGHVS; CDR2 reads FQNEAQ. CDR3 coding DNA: TGTGCCAGCAGCTTGGCCGGGACAGGCGGCAGCTACGAGCAGTACTTC. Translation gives CASSLAGTGGSYEQYF.

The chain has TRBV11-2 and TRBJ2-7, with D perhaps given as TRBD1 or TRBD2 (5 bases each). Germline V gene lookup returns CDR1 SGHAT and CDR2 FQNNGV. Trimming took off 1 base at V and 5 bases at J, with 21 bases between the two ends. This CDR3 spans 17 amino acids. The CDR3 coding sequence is TGTGCCAGCAGCTTAGGCCACGTAACAGGAGGTCTCAACGAGCAGTACTTC. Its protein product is CASSLGHVTGGLNEQYF. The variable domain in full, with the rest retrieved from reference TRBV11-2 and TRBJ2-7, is EAGVAQSPRYKIIEKRQSVAFWCNPISGHATLYWYQQILGQGPKLLIQFQNNGVVDDSQLPKDRFSAERLKGVDSTLKIQPAKLEDSAVYLCASSLGHVTGGLNEQYFGPGTRLTVT.

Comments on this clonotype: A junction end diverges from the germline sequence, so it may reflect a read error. DNA of the CDR3: TGTGCCAGCAGCTTCGAGGGCTCAGATACGCGGTATTTT. Encoded protein: CASSFEGSDTRYF. The chain is built from TRBV11-3 and TRBJ2-3, with D possibly being TRBD2 (5 bases). The CDR3 is made up of 13 amino acids. Germline V lookup: CDR1 SGHNT, CDR2 YENEEA.

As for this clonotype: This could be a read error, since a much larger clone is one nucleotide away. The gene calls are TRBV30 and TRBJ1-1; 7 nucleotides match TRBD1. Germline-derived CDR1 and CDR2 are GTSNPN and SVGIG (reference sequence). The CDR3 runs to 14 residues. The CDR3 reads CSWNRQGTAFAAFF. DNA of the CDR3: TGTTCCTGGAATAGACAGGGTACCGCTTTTGCCGCTTTCTTT. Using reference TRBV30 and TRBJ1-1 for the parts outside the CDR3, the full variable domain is SQTIHQWPATLVQPVGSPLSLECTVEGTSNPNLYWYRQAAGRGLQLLFYSVGIGQISSEVPQNLSASRPQDRQFILSSKKLLLSDSGFYLCSWNRQGTAFAAFFGQGTRLTVV.

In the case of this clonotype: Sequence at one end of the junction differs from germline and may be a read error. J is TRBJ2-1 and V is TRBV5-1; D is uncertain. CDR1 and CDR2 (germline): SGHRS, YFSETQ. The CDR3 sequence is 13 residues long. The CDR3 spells CSSSPLLDNEQFF. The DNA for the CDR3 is TGCTCCAGCAGCCCGCTCTTAGACAATGAACAGTTCTTC.

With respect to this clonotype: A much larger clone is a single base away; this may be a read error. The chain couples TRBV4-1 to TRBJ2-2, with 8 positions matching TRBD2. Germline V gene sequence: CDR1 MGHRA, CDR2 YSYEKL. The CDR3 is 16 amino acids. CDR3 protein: CTSSQRTSLRAGELFF. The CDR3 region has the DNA TGCACCAGCAGCCAACGGACTAGCTTAAGAGCCGGGGAGCTGTTTTTT.

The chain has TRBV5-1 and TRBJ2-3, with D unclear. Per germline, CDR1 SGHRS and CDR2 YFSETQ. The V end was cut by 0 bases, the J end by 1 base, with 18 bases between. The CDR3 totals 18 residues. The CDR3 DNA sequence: TGCGCCAGCAGCTTGGTAGGTCCTGGGCCTCTACGCACAGATACGCAGTATTTT. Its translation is CASSLVGPGPLRTDTQYF.

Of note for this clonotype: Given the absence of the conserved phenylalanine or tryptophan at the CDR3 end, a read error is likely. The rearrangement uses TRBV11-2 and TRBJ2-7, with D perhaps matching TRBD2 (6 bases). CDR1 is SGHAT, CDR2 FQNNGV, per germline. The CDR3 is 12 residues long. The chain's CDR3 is CASSATDYGQYL. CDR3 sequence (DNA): TGTGCCAGCAGCGCGACGGACTACGGGCAGTACTTA.

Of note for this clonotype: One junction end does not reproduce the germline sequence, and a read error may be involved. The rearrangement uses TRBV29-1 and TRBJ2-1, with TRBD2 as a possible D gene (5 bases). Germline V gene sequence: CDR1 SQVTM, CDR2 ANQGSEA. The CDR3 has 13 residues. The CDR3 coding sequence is TGCAGCGGAGCCGGAACTAGTGACAATGAGCTGTTCTTC. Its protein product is CSGAGTSDNELFF.

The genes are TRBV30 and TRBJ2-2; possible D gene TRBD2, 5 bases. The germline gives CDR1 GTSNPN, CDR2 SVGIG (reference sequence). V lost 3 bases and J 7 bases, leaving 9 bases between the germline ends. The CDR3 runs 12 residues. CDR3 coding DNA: TGTGCCTGGAGGCGTGAGGGCGGGGAGCTGTTTTTT. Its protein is CAWRREGGELFF.